This TCR beta chain was sequenced for a study of human T cells and chemical hapten exposure. Time point described: patch test 1, 2 weeks after DPC sensitization. Treatment in this sample: therapeutic diphenylcyclopropenone sensitization with weekly scalp DPC. Blood, whole and unfractionated, served as the source for total RNA extraction. About this clonotype itself: With a much larger clone just one base away, this may be a read error.

The CDR3 has 13 amino acids. Individual cDNA molecules in this library carried unique molecular identifiers. TCRdb ran MiXCR on the RACE reads and lists one entry per CDR3 protein. The sample comprises approximately 110,000 distinct CDR3 sequences, approximately 10% of which are singletons, and 3.5% rests with the top ten. Sequences were derived from whole blood, sampled in connection with sensitization to the hapten diphenylcyclopropenone (DPC). The chain has TRBV12-3 or TRBV12-4 and TRBJ2-7, with TRBD1 matching 7 bases. This sequence originates from a woman between 40 and 55 years old with alopecia areata. Some clones in this sample may be carry-over from other donors' samples. This chain's CDR3 is CVSIGTAVYEQYF. The CDR3 bases are TGTGTCAGCATTGGGACAGCCGTGTACGAGCAGTACTTC.